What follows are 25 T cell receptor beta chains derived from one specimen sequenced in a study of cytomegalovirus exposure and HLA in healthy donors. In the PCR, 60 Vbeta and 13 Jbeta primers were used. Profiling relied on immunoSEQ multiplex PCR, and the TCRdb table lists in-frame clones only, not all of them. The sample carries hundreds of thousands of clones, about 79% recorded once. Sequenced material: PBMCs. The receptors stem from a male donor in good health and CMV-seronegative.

The DNA of the CDR3 is TGTGCCAGTAGTTTAGTCGGACTAGCGGGGGGTACCGGGGAGCTGTTTTTT. Translation: CASSLVGLAGGTGELFF. V is TRBV19 and J is TRBJ2-2; 14 bases are shared with TRBD2. The CDR3 is 17 amino acids. Losses at the gene ends were 5 bases for V and 5 bases for J; bases not matched to a gene: 7. CDR1 is LNHDA and CDR2 is SQIVND in the germline V gene (reference sequence). Combining the CDR3 with reference TRBV19 and TRBJ2-2 gives the whole variable domain DGGITQSPKYLFRKEGQNVTLSCEQNLNHDAMYWYRQDPGQGLRLIYYSQIVNDFQKGDIAEGYSVSREKKESFPLTVTSAQKNPTAFYLCASSLVGLAGGTGELFFGEGSRLTVL.

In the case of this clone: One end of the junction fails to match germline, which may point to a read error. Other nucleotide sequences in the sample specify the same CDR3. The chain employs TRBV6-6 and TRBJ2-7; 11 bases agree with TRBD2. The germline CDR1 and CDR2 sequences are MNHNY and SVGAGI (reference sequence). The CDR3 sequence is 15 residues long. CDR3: CASSYPGLADYEQYF. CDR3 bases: TGCGCCAGCAGTTACCCGGGACTAGCGGACTACGAGCAGTACTTC.

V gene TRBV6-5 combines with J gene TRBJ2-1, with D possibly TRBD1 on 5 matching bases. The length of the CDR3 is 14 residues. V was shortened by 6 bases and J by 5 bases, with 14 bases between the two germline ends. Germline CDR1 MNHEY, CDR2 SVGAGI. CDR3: CASRDPTGHNEQFF. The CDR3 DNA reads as TGTGCCAGCAGGGATCCTACAGGACACAATGAGCAGTTCTTC.

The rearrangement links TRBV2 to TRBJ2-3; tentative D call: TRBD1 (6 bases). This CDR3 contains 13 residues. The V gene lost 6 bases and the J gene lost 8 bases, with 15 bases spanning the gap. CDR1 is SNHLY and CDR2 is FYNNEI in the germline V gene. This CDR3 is CASSRQENFTQYF. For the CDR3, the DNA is TGTGCCAGCAGCCGACAGGAAAACTTTACGCAGTATTTT.

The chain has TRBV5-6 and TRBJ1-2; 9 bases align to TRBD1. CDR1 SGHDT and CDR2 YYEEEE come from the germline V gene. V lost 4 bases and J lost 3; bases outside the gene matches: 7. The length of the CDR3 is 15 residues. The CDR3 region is CASSPTDRGDYGYTF. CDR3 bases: TGTGCCAGCAGCCCTACCGACAGGGGGGACTATGGCTACACCTTC.

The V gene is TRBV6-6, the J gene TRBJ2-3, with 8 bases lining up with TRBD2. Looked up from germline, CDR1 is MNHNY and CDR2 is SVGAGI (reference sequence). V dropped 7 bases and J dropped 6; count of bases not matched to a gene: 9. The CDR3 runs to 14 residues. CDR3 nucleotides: TGTGCCAGCATCCGAGCGGGAGAGGCCGATACGCAGTATTTT. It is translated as CASIRAGEADTQYF.

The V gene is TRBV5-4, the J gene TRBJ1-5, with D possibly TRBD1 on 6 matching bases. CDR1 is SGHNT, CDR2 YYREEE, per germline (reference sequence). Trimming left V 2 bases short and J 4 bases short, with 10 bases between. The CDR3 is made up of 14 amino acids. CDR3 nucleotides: TGTGCCAGCAGCTTACAGGGTGGGAATCAGCCCCAGCATTTT. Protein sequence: CASSLQGGNQPQHF.

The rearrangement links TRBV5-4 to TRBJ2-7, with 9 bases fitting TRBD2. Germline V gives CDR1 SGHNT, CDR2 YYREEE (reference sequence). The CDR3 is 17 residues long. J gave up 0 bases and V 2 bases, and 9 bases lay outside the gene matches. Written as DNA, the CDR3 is TGTGCCAGCAGCTTCCTTTGGACTAGCGACTCCTCCTACGAGCAGTACTTC. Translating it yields CASSFLWTSDSSYEQYF. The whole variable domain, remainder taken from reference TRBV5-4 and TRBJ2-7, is ETGVTQSPTHLIKTRGQQVTLRCSSQSGHNTVSWYQQALGQGPQFIFQYYREEENGRGNFPPRFSGLQFPNYSSELNVNALELDDSALYLCASSFLWTSDSSYEQYFGPGTRLTVT.

This CDR3 reads CSALGDTEAFF. In nucleotides, the CDR3 is TGCAGTGCCCTAGGGGACACTGAAGCTTTCTTT. The V gene is TRBV20-1, the J gene TRBJ1-1, with D possibly TRBD1 on 5 matching bases. Germline V gives CDR1 DFQATT, CDR2 SNEGSKA (reference sequence). This CDR3 is built from 11 residues. Trimming took 6 bases from V and 3 from J, leaving 8 bases between them.

The CDR3 spells CASSSGDRVNSPLHF. As DNA, the CDR3 is TGTGCCAGCAGCTCCGGGGACAGGGTTAATTCACCCCTCCACTTT. This sequence joins TRBV7-8 and TRBJ1-6, with 9 bases that match TRBD1. With V trimmed by 4 bases and J by 6 bases, 4 bases remained unmatched. The CDR3 has 15 amino acids. Per the germline V gene, CDR1 is SGHVS and CDR2 is FQNEAQ.

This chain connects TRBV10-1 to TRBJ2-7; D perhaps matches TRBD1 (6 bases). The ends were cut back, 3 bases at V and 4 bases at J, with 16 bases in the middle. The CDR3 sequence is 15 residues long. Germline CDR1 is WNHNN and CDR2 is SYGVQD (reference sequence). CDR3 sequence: CASSDSWGRGYEQYF. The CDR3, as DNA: TGCGCCAGCAGTGATAGCTGGGGGCGCGGGTACGAGCAGTACTTC.

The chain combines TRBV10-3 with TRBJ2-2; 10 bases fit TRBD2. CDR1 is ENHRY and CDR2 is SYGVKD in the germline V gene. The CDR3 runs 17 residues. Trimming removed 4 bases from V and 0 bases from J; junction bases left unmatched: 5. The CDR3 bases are TGTGCCATCAGTGTTGCTAGCGGGGGTTCGAACACCGGGGAGCTGTTTTTT. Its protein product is CAISVASGGSNTGELFF.

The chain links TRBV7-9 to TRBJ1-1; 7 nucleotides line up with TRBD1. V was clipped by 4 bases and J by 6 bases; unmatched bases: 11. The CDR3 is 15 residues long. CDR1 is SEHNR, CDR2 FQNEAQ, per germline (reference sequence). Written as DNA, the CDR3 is TGTGCCAGCAGCTCCGTTACACAGGGGTTGGCTGAAGCTTTCTTT. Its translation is CASSSVTQGLAEAFF.

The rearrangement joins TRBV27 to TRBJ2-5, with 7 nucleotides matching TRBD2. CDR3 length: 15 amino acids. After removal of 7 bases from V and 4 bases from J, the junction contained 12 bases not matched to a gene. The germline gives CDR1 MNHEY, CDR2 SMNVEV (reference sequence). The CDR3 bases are TGTGCCAGCATCCCACGGGGAGGGCGGGGAGAGACCCAGTACTTC. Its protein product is CASIPRGGRGETQYF.

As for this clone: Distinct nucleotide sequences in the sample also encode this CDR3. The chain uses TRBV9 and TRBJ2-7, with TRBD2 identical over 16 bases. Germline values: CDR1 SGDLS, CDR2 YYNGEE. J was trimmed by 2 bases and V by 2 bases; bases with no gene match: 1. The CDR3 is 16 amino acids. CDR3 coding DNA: TGTGCCAGCAGCGTTGGGACTAGCGGGAGGGCCTACGAGCAGTACTTC. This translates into CASSVGTSGRAYEQYF.

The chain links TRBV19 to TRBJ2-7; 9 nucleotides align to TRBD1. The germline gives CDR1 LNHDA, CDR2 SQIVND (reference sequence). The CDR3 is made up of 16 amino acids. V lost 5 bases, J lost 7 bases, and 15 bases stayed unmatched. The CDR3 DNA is TGTGCCAGTAGTGCCTCCCACCGGGACAGGGTTGGGGAGCAGTACTTC. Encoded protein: CASSASHRDRVGEQYF.

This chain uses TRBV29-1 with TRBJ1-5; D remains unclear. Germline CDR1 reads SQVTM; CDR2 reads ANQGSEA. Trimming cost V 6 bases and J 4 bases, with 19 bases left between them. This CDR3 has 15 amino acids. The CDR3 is CSVSFRSGLNQPQHF. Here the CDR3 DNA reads TGCAGCGTCAGCTTCAGGTCCGGCCTTAATCAGCCCCAGCATTTT.

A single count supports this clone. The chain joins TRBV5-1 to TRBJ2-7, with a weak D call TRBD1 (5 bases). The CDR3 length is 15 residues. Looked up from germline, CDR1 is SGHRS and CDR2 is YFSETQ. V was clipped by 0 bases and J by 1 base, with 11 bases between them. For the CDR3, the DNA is TGCGCCAGCAGCTTGGGGGGCAGTGGTTCCTACGAGCAGTACTTC. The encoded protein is CASSLGGSGSYEQYF. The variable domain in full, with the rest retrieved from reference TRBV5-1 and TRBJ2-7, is KAGVTQTPRYLIKTRGQQVTLSCSPISGHRSVSWYQQTPGQGLQFLFEYFSETQRNKGNFPGRFSGRQFSNSRSEMNVSTLELGDSALYLCASSLGGSGSYEQYFGPGTRLTVT.

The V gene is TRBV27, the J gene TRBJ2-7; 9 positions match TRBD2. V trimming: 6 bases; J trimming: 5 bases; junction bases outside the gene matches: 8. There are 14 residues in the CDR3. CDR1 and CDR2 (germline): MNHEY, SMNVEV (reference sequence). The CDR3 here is CASRRAGGLHEQYF. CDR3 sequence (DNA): TGTGCCAGCAGGCGAGCGGGGGGCCTCCACGAGCAGTACTTC.

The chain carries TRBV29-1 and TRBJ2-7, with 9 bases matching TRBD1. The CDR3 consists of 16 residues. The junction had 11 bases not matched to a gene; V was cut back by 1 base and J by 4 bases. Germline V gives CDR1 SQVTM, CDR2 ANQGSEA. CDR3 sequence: CSVEGEDRGGFYEQYF. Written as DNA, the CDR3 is TGCAGCGTTGAAGGGGAGGACAGGGGAGGGTTTTACGAGCAGTACTTC.

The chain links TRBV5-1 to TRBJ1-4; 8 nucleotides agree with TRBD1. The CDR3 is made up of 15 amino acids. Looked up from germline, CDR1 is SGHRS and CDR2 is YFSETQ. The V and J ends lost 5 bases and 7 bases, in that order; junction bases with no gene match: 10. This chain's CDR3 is CASRGFGQGGEKLFF. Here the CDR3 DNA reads TGCGCCAGCAGGGGTTTTGGACAGGGCGGTGAAAAACTGTTTTTT.

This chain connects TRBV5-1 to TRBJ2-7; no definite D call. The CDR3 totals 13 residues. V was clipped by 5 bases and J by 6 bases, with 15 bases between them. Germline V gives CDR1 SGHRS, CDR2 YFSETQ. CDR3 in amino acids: CASRQSFPSEQYF. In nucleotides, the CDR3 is TGCGCCAGCAGGCAGTCTTTTCCCTCCGAGCAGTACTTC.

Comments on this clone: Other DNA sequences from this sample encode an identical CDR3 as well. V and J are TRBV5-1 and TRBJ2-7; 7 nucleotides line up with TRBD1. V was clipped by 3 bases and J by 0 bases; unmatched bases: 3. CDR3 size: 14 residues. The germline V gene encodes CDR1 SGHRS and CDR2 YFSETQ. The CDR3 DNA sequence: TGCGCCAGCAGCTGGGACAGCTCCTCCTACGAGCAGTACTTC. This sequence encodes CASSWDSSSYEQYF.

The CDR3 region is CAWSVRGAANYGYTF. CDR3 bases: TGTGCCTGGAGTGTCCGGGGGGCGGCTAACTATGGCTACACCTTC. The V call is TRBV30, the J call TRBJ1-2; possible D gene TRBD1, 6 bases. The CDR3 is 15 residues long. CDR1 and CDR2 from the germline V gene are GTSNPN and SVGIG (reference sequence). Deletions cut 0 bases from V and 0 bases from J, with 11 bases between. Using reference TRBV30 and TRBJ1-2 for the parts outside the CDR3, the full variable domain is SQTIHQWPATLVQPVGSPLSLECTVEGTSNPNLYWYRQAAGRGLQLLFYSVGIGQISSEVPQNLSASRPQDRQFILSSKKLLLSDSGFYLCAWSVRGAANYGYTFGSGTRLTVV.

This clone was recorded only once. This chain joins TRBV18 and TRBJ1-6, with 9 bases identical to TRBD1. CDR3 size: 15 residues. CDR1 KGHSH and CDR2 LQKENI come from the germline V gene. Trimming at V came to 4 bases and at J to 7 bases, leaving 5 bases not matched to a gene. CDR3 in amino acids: CASSRRTGENSPLHF. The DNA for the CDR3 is TGTGCCAGCTCACGGAGGACAGGGGAAAATTCACCCCTCCACTTT.